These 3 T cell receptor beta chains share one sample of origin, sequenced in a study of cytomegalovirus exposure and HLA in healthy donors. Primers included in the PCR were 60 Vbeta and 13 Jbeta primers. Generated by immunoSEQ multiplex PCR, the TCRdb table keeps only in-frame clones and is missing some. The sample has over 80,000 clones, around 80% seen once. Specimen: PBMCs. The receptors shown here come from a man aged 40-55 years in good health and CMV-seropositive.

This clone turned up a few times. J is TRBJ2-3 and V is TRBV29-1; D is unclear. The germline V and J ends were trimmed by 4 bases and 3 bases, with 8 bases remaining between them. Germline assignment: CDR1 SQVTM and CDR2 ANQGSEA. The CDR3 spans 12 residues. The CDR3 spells CSVVPLTDTQYF. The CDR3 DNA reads TGCAGCGTTGTTCCATTGACAGATACGCAGTATTTT.

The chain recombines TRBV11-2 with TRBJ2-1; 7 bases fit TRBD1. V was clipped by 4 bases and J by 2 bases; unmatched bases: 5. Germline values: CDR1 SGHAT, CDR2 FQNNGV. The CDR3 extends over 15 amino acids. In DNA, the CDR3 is TGTGCCAGCAGCTCGGGACAGCCTCCCTACAATGAGCAGTTCTTC. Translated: CASSSGQPPYNEQFF.

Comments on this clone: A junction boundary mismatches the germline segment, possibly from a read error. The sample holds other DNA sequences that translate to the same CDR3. DNA of the CDR3: TGTGCCTGGAGTCGGGGTCCTGAAGCCTTCTTT. As protein: CAWSRGPEAFF. The rearrangement joins TRBV30 to TRBJ1-1, with D unresolved. Germline assignment: CDR1 GTSNPN and CDR2 SVGIG (reference sequence). The CDR3 is 11 residues long.